The T cell receptor beta chain described here comes from a study of blood T cell repertoires in COVID-19. Overall study: COVID-19 samples, acute and convalescent, were from the United States, Italy and Spain. PBMCs, B-cell-depleted T cells, or T cells were the source of the cDNA or gDNA that made up the material.

This CDR3 is 13 amino acids long. V gave up 5 bases and J gave up 6 bases; unmatched junction bases: 5. CDR1 and CDR2 from the germline V gene are SEHNR and FQNEAQ (reference sequence). Original handling: It was from reference gene primer amplification that nucleated cell counts were estimated. The table came from immunoSEQ multiplex PCR; TCRdb's copy has only in-frame clones and leaves some out. D and trimming were read from the DNA, whereas the V and J calls and clone size are those reported in that table. Of about 81,000 clones listed, about 82% are singletons. This receptor was taken from a human donor in a cohort sampled during active COVID-19. The sample comprised peripheral blood. The chain couples TRBV7-9 to TRBJ1-2; TRBD1 agrees at 8 bases. CDR3 residues: CASSPRTGNGYTF. CDR3 DNA sequence: TGTGCCAGCAGCCCCAGGACAGGGAATGGCTACACCTTC.